The rows below give T cell receptor beta chains drawn from one sample of a study of cytomegalovirus exposure and HLA in healthy donors. TCRdb keeps only in-frame clones here, not all; method: immunoSEQ multiplex PCR. The table records around 150,000 clones, around 84% of them present only once. Sequences were obtained from PBMCs. The receptors here all came from a man aged 45-60 years in good health and CMV-seropositive. CDR3s include the opening cysteine and the closing phenylalanine or tryptophan. The D gene is left open where the match is weak. A row's size may be missing; if present it is once, few, many or a size class.

size	D	V	J	length	DNA	CDR3
few	TRBD2	TRBV27	TRBJ2-4	15	TGTGCCAGCAGTTATAGCGGGGTAGCCAAAAACATTCAGTACTTC	CASSYSGVAKNIQYF
-	-	TRBV2	TRBJ2-3	12	TGTGCCAGCACAGGTAGCACAGATACGCAGTATTTT	CASTGSTDTQYF
-	TRBD2	TRBV7-2	TRBJ2-2	15	TGTGCCAGCAGCTTTGCGGGAGCTAACACCGGGGAGCTGTTTTTT	CASSFAGANTGELFF
-	TRBD1	TRBV19	TRBJ1-3	13	TGTGCAGCCGGGACAGCGAAGGGAAACACCATATATTTT	CAAGTAKGNTIYF
-	-	TRBV11-3	TRBJ1-1	11	TGTGCCAGCCAGTTGAACACTGAAGCTTTCTTT	CASQLNTEAFF
-	-	TRBV28	TRBJ1-1	12	TGTGCCAGCAGTTTATTATCCCGTGAAGCTTTCTTT	CASSLLSREAFF
few	TRBD2	TRBV4-1	TRBJ2-1	15	TGCGCCAGCAGCCTTCTGGCGGGGGGCTACAATGAGCAGTTCTTC	CASSLLAGGYNEQFF
-	-	TRBV6-5	TRBJ1-2	14	TGTGCCAGCAGTTCCGGGGGGGGTGGCTATGGCTACACCTTC	CASSSGGGGYGYTF
-	-	TRBV12-5	TRBJ2-1	13	TGTGCTAGTGGTTTGCCGAGTATGCATGAGCAGTTCTTC	CASGLPSMHEQFF
once	TRBD2	TRBV19	TRBJ2-4	16	TGTGCCAGTAGTACGGCGATAGCGGGAGTCAAAAACATTCAGTACTTC	CASSTAIAGVKNIQYF
-	TRBD1	TRBV5-8	TRBJ2-7	14	TGTGCCAGCAGCGTGATCGGGACAGTGGGCGAGCAGTACTTC	CASSVIGTVGEQYF
once	-	TRBV10-2	TRBJ1-1	11	TGCGCCAGCAGTCGGGGGGCTGAAGCTTTCTTT	CASSRGAEAFF
-	-	TRBV5-1	TRBJ1-1	14	TGCGCCAGCAGCCGGGGTTCGGGGAGAGCTGAAGCTTTCTTT	CASSRGSGRAEAFF
-	TRBD2	TRBV5-4	TRBJ2-1	18	TGTGCCAGCAGCTCGCAGACCCGACTAGCAGGGCAAGGAAATGAGCAGTTCTTC	CASSSQTRLAGQGNEQFF
-	TRBD2	TRBV7-3	TRBJ2-5	15	TGTGCCAGCAGCTCCCGGGGGGGGGAGGTGGGGACCCAGTACTTC	CASSSRGGEVGTQYF
-	TRBD2	TRBV7-6	TRBJ2-5	15	TGTGCCAGCAGCCATACTAGCGGCACCAGGGAGACCCAGTACTTC	CASSHTSGTRETQYF
-	-	TRBV6-6	TRBJ2-7	13	TGTGCCAGCAGTAACATCAGGGATTACGAGCAGTACTTC	CASSNIRDYEQYF
few	-	TRBV5-1	TRBJ1-1	15	TGCGCCAGCAGCTTGGGGGGCACAGGGTCCACTGAAGCTTTCTTT	CASSLGGTGSTEAFF
-	-	TRBV6-5	TRBJ1-4	15	TGTGCCAGCAGTTACTCCCCAGGGGCGGGTGAAAAACTGTTTTTT	CASSYSPGAGEKLFF
-	-	TRBV30	TRBJ1-5	15	TGTGCCTGGAGCGAACAGGGTTTCGGCAATCAGCCCCAGCATTTT	CAWSEQGFGNQPQHF
-	TRBD1	TRBV19	TRBJ1-1	16	TGTGCCAGTAGTTCTCCCCCCGGGACAGGGAACACTGAAGCTTTCTTT	CASSSPPGTGNTEAFF
-	TRBD2	TRBV12-5	TRBJ2-1	18	TGTGCTAGTGGTTTAGAGGGCGGGGGGATTTTCTCCTACAATGAGCAGTTCTTC	CASGLEGGGIFSYNEQFF
-	-	TRBV5-6	TRBJ2-5	12	TGTGCCAGCAGCCGACAACCGGAGACCCAGTACTTC	CASSRQPETQYF
-	TRBD2	TRBV2	TRBJ2-1	21	TGTGCCAGCAGATTCCCGAGTCCCTCGGGGGCGCGGGGGGCAGCGGTGGATGAGCAGTTCTTC	CASRFPSPSGARGAAVDEQFF
-	-	TRBV12-5	TRBJ2-2	14	TGTGCTAGTGGAAGCCCGACAGTCACCGGGGAGCTGTTTTTT	CASGSPTVTGELFF
-	TRBD1	TRBV5-5	TRBJ1-1	14	TGTGCCAGCAGCCTACAGGGGGTGAACACTGAAGCTTTCTTT	CASSLQGVNTEAFF
-	-	TRBV6-6	TRBJ1-2	13	TGTGCCAGCAGCCAGACACTTTCCTATGGCTACACCTTC	CASSQTLSYGYTF
-	TRBD1	TRBV7-9	TRBJ1-1	18	TGTGCCAGCAGTTCCGGGACAGGGGGCGCGGAGGTGAAGACTGAAGCTTTCTTT	CASSSGTGGAEVKTEAFF
-	TRBD1	TRBV20-1	TRBJ1-1	11	TGCAGTGCTAGAAAAGACAGGGAGGACTGGTTT	CSARKDREDWF
-	-	TRBV6-5	TRBJ2-3	15	TGTGCCAGCAGTTACGTGGCTAGCTCCACAGATACGCAGTATTTT	CASSYVASSTDTQYF
-	-	TRBV7-8	TRBJ2-1	14	TGTGCCAGCAGAGGCAGGGTGCCCCGCAATGAGCAGTTCTTC	CASRGRVPRNEQFF
-	-	TRBV5-1	TRBJ2-5	14	TGCGCCAGCAGCTTAGAGATGAATCAAGAGACCCAGTACTTC	CASSLEMNQETQYF
-	-	TRBV7-8	TRBJ2-7	12	TGTGCCAGCAGCTCGACACTCTACGAGCAGTACTTC	CASSSTLYEQYF
-	TRBD1	TRBV10-1	TRBJ2-3	20	TGCGCCAGCAGTGGATCCCGGGACAGGGGAGGAGGACGCAGCACAGATACGCAGTATTTT	CASSGSRDRGGGRSTDTQYF
-	-	TRBV30	TRBJ2-1	9	TGTGCGGGGGGGGCTAGCGAGTTCTTC	CAGGASEFF
few	TRBD1	TRBV19	TRBJ2-7	17	TGTGCCAGTAGTATATCCCTGGGACAGAGTAAAACCTACGAGCAGTACTTC	CASSISLGQSKTYEQYF
-	-	TRBV2	TRBJ1-2	12	TGTGCCAGCAGGGGGGCCAACTATGGCTACACCTTC	CASRGANYGYTF
-	-	TRBV4-1	TRBJ1-6	16	TGCGCCAGCAGCCAAGTGCCAGGCGATTATAATTCACCCCTCCACTTT	CASSQVPGDYNSPLHF
-	-	TRBV27	TRBJ2-5	15	TGTGCCAGCAGTTCGTGGACAGACTCAAGATGGACCCAGTACTTC	CASSSWTDSRWTQYF
few	-	TRBV6-1	TRBJ1-5	14	TGTGCCAGCCAGCCAGGTGGGTTACATCAGCCCCAGCATTTT	CASQPGGLHQPQHF
-	TRBD1	TRBV10-2	TRBJ1-2	16	TGCGCCAGCAGCGACAGGGAAAAATGGTTAAGCGATGGCTACACCTTC	CASSDREKWLSDGYTF
-	-	TRBV5-4	TRBJ1-1	17	TGTGCCAGCAGCTCGGGGGGACAACTTCAGGGTCCCACTGAAGCTTTCTTT	CASSSGGQLQGPTEAFF
-	-	TRBV5-1	TRBJ2-3	17	TGCGCCAGCAGCTTGGCCTCGGGGTTTCTTTACACAGATACGCAGTATTTT	CASSLASGFLYTDTQYF
-	-	TRBV5-5	TRBJ2-7	13	TGTGCCAGCAGCTTGGGGGCGACCGGCGAGCAGTACTTC	CASSLGATGEQYF
-	-	TRBV4-2	TRBJ1-5	15	TGTGCCAGCAGCCACCTGCGGGAGCCCGATCAGCCCCAGCATTTT	CASSHLREPDQPQHF
-	-	TRBV30	TRBJ2-5	12	TGTGCCTCCAGGGGAGGGGAAGAGACCCAGTACTTC	CASRGGEETQYF
-	TRBD1	TRBV5-1	TRBJ1-2	15	TGCGCCAGCAGTACGACAGGGGGTGGAGTCTATGGCTACACCTTC	CASSTTGGGVYGYTF
-	-	TRBV7-9	TRBJ1-1	13	TGTGCCAGCTCGGGGGAACTGAACACTGAAGCTTTCTTT	CASSGELNTEAFF
-	TRBD1	TRBV5-1	TRBJ1-1	15	TGCGCTAGCAGCTCCCGGACAGGGATGAACACTGAAGCTTTCTTT	CASSSRTGMNTEAFF
-	TRBD2	TRBV15	TRBJ2-1	15	TGTGCCACCAGCGGGAGGGCACCGGGGGATGATGAGCAGTTCTTC	CATSGRAPGDDEQFF
-	TRBD1	TRBV27	TRBJ2-2	15	TGTGCCAGCAGTTCCGGGACAGTTAACACCGGGGAGCTGTTTTTT	CASSSGTVNTGELFF
-	-	TRBV11-2	TRBJ1-1	15	TGTGCCAGCAGCTTAGCACAGGGTCGTCAAACTGAAGCTTTCTTT	CASSLAQGRQTEAFF
-	-	TRBV10-3	TRBJ2-7	14	TGTGCCATCAGCAGGGCAGGGGCGGCGTACGAGCAGTACTTC	CAISRAGAAYEQYF